Below, 26 T cell receptor beta chains from the same sample are listed, as sequenced in a study. Via MiXCR, TCRdb re-called the 5' RACE reads, giving one row per CDR3 protein. The sample gives some 10,000 distinct CDR3 sequences, roughly 66% of which show up once; roughly 6.2% is in the top ten. The sample was tumor-infiltrating memory CD4+ T cells sorted from the breast tumor. Subset: memory CD4+ T cells, CD4+CD45RO+CD25-. The receptors stem from a female donor with breast cancer.

The chain recombines TRBV24-1 with TRBJ2-1, with D hard to call. The CDR3 has 16 residues. The germline V gene encodes CDR1 KGHDR and CDR2 SFDVKD. V lost 7 bases and J lost 0, with 15 bases in between. The CDR3 sequence: CATSGWPGSSYNEQFF. CDR3 DNA: TGTGCCACCAGCGGATGGCCCGGAAGCTCCTACAATGAGCAGTTCTTC.

On this clonotype: The junction departs from the called germline gene at one end, perhaps through a read error. The V gene is TRBV12-3 or TRBV12-4, the J gene TRBJ2-5; D is ambiguous. The CDR3 has 11 amino acids. In nucleotides, the CDR3 is TGCGCCAGCTCCGAGATGGAGACCCAGTACTTC. This encodes CASSEMETQYF.

The chain joins TRBV5-1 to TRBJ1-5; no clear D gene. Trimming left V 4 bases short and J 4 bases short, with 9 bases between. The CDR3 runs to 13 residues. The germline CDR1 and CDR2 sequences are SGHRS and YFSETQ. The DNA for the CDR3 is TGCGCCAGCAGCCTTGACACAAATCAGCCCCAGCATTTT. Protein: CASSLDTNQPQHF. Combining the CDR3 with reference TRBV5-1 and TRBJ1-5 gives the whole variable domain KAGVTQTPRYLIKTRGQQVTLSCSPISGHRSVSWYQQTPGQGLQFLFEYFSETQRNKGNFPGRFSGRQFSNSRSEMNVSTLELGDSALYLCASSLDTNQPQHFGDGTRLSIL.

The table lists this clonotype with a few counts. The chain uses TRBV5-1 and TRBJ1-5; D gene uncertain. The CDR3 spans 13 residues. Germline assignment: CDR1 SGHRS and CDR2 YFSETQ. Trimming removed 4 bases from V and 3 bases from J, with 8 bases in between. The CDR3 loop is CASSPLPNQPQHF. CDR3 DNA sequence: TGCGCCAGCAGCCCCCTCCCCAATCAGCCCCAGCATTTT. Using reference TRBV5-1 and TRBJ1-5 for the parts outside the CDR3, the full variable domain is KAGVTQTPRYLIKTRGQQVTLSCSPISGHRSVSWYQQTPGQGLQFLFEYFSETQRNKGNFPGRFSGRQFSNSRSEMNVSTLELGDSALYLCASSPLPNQPQHFGDGTRLSIL.

The chain combines TRBV12-3 or TRBV12-4 with TRBJ2-3, with 8 positions matching TRBD2. The CDR3 runs 13 residues. In DNA form, the CDR3 reads TGTGCTTCTTCGGGGGGGAGCACAGATACGCAGTATTTT. Its protein product is CASSGGSTDTQYF.

The chain employs TRBV4-2 and TRBJ2-1, with D possibly matching TRBD1 (5 bases). The CDR3 extends over 15 amino acids. Germline V gene lookup returns CDR1 LGHNA and CDR2 YNFKEQ. Trimming took 0 bases from V and 5 from J, leaving 11 bases between them. The CDR3 sequence is CASSQEAIRDNEQFF. DNA for the CDR3: TGTGCCAGCAGCCAAGAGGCCATCAGGGACAATGAGCAGTTCTTC.

The V call is TRBV6-2 or TRBV6-3, the J call TRBJ2-1, with 11 bases fitting TRBD2. The germline gives CDR1 MNHEY, CDR2 SVGEGT. The CDR3 sequence is 15 residues long. V was clipped by 8 bases and J by 8 bases; unmatched bases: 11. CDR3 bases: TGTGCCAGCGCACCACTAGCGGGAGTTATCTATGAGCAGTTCTTC. It codes for CASAPLAGVIYEQFF.

V and J are TRBV6-6 and TRBJ2-5; TRBD2 aligns across 11 bases. Germline CDR1 is MNHNY and CDR2 is SVGAGI (reference sequence). This CDR3 is built from 14 residues. The ends lost 7 bases at V and 5 bases at J; junction bases unmatched: 6. In DNA, the CDR3 is TGTGCCAGCACTCTAGCGGGGGGTCGGGAGACCCAGTACTTC. Residues: CASTLAGGRETQYF.

This clonotype was observed a few times. The chain has TRBV12-3 or TRBV12-4 and TRBJ1-5, with D tentatively TRBD1 (5 bases). V was clipped by 3 bases and J by 9 bases, with 15 bases between them. The length of the CDR3 is 14 residues. CDR3 protein: CASSLAGERRPQHF. The CDR3 nucleotides read TGTGCCAGCAGTTTGGCGGGGGAGAGGCGGCCCCAGCATTTT.

This clonotype was recorded once. The chain joins TRBV7-2 to TRBJ2-4; perhaps TRBD2 as D (6 bases). Trimming shortened V by 0 bases and J by 9 bases, and 15 bases separated the two germline ends. The germline gives CDR1 SGHTA, CDR2 FQGNSA. The CDR3 loop spans 15 amino acids. CDR3 protein: CASSLAPASEGIQYF. The DNA of the CDR3 is TGTGCCAGCAGCTTAGCGCCGGCTAGCGAAGGCATTCAGTACTTC.

The gene calls are TRBV29-1 and TRBJ1-1; D is ambiguous. The CDR3 has 10 residues. Germline CDR1 SQVTM, CDR2 ANQGSEA. Trimming pared 7 bases from V and 3 bases from J, leaving 6 bases between. CDR3 loop: CSAQDTEAFF. For the CDR3, the DNA is TGCAGCGCCCAGGACACTGAAGCTTTCTTT.

This rearrangement joins TRBV7-2 to TRBJ2-3, with D hard to call. V gave up 4 bases and J gave up 2 bases, with 13 bases separating them. The germline CDR1 and CDR2 sequences are SGHTA and FQGNSA. The CDR3 runs 15 residues. The CDR3 nucleotides are TGTGCCAGCAGCTCATGGGGTAGCCCCACAGATACGCAGTATTTT. Translated: CASSSWGSPTDTQYF.

The genes are TRBV7-2 and TRBJ2-3; no clear D. CDR1 SGHTA and CDR2 FQGNSA come from the germline V gene. V shed 5 bases and J shed 7 bases, with 10 bases lying between them. This CDR3 has 12 residues. The CDR3 sequence is CASSLSMNTQYF. CDR3 in DNA: TGTGCCAGCAGCCTCAGCATGAATACGCAGTATTTT. Based on the CDR3 plus reference TRBV7-2 and TRBJ2-3, the full variable domain is GAGVSQSPSNKVTEKGKDVELRCDPISGHTALYWYRQSLGQGLEFLIYFQGNSAPDKSGLPSDRFSAERTGGSVSTLTIQRTQQEDSAVYLCASSLSMNTQYFGPGTRLTVL.

This chain joins TRBV5-4 and TRBJ2-5; the D gene could be TRBD1 or TRBD2 (6 bases each). Germline lookup yields CDR1 SGHNT and CDR2 YYREEE (reference sequence). The CDR3 runs 14 residues. V lost 7 bases and J 2 bases, leaving 15 bases between the germline ends. The chain's CDR3 is CASGDSGQQETQYF. The CDR3 bases are TGTGCCAGCGGGGACTCGGGACAACAAGAGACCCAGTACTTC. Full variable domain (rest looked up from reference TRBV5-4 and TRBJ2-5): ETGVTQSPTHLIKTRGQQVTLRCSSQSGHNTVSWYQQALGQGPQFIFQYYREEENGRGNFPPRFSGLQFPNYSSELNVNALELDDSALYLCASGDSGQQETQYFGPGTRLLVL.

J is TRBJ1-3 and V is TRBV20-1; D uncertain. From germline, CDR1 is DFQATT and CDR2 SNEGSKA (reference sequence). The CDR3 is 17 residues long. V lost 2 bases to trimming and J lost 0 bases, with 17 bases between them. CDR3 sequence: CSARPLGGPDSGNTIYF. Here the CDR3 DNA reads TGCAGTGCTAGACCCCTTGGAGGGCCCGACTCTGGAAACACCATATATTTT.

On this clonotype: A read error may account for a junction end that differs from germline. The chain links TRBV20-1 to TRBJ1-6; tentatively, D is TRBD1 (5 bases). CDR1 is DFQATT and CDR2 is SNEGSKA in the germline V gene (reference sequence). This CDR3 contains 13 residues. As DNA, the CDR3 is TGCAGTGCGGCACAGGATTCTAATTCGCCCCTCCACTTT. Protein: CSAAQDSNSPLHF.

The chain recombines TRBV5-1 with TRBJ2-7, with D tentatively TRBD1 (6 bases). The ends were cut back, 6 bases at V and 7 bases at J, with 17 bases in the middle. CDR1 SGHRS and CDR2 YFSETQ come from the germline V gene. CDR3 length: 13 amino acids. The CDR3 is CASTDSHLKEQYF. For the CDR3, the DNA is TGCGCCAGCACGGACAGCCATTTGAAGGAGCAGTACTTC.

This chain joins TRBV7-2 and TRBJ2-7; 9 bases line up with TRBD2. Trimming at V came to 1 base and at J to 2 bases, leaving 3 bases not matched to a gene. Germline V gene data show CDR1 as SGHTA and CDR2 as FQGNSA. The CDR3 contains 15 residues. CDR3 nucleotides: TGTGCCAGCAGCTTAGTGACTAGCGGTACCTACGAGCAGTACTTC. This translates into CASSLVTSGTYEQYF.

The chain recombines TRBV4-3 with TRBJ2-7; 7 bases are shared with TRBD1. The germline CDR1 and CDR2 sequences are LGHNA and YSLEER. The CDR3 is 17 residues long. V lost 0 bases to trimming and J lost 7 bases; unmatched junction nucleotides: 15. This CDR3 is CASSQDGPGTAPWEQYF. The DNA for the CDR3 is TGCGCCAGCAGCCAAGATGGCCCCGGGACAGCCCCCTGGGAGCAGTACTTC.

This clonotype was found a few times. The rearrangement uses TRBV11-2 and TRBJ2-7, with D perhaps given as TRBD1 or TRBD2 (5 bases each). The V gene lost 3 bases and the J gene lost 0 bases, with 12 bases spanning the gap. CDR1 is SGHAT and CDR2 is FQNNGV in the germline V gene. There are 15 residues in the CDR3. The CDR3 reads CASSFGTVSSYEQYF. CDR3 nucleotide sequence: TGTGCCAGCAGCTTCGGGACCGTTAGCTCCTACGAGCAGTACTTC.

The rearrangement joins TRBV6-6 to TRBJ2-5; 15 bases fit TRBD2. J gave up 5 bases and V 5 bases, and 6 bases lay outside the gene matches. This CDR3 comprises 16 residues. The germline CDR1 and CDR2 sequences are MNHNY and SVGAGI (reference sequence). The CDR3 sequence is CASSGLAGGPEETQYF. The CDR3 DNA is TGTGCCAGCAGTGGACTAGCGGGAGGGCCGGAGGAGACCCAGTACTTC.

The sample holds a few counts of this clonotype. V is TRBV20-1 and J is TRBJ1-1; D perhaps matches TRBD1 (6 bases). V lost 0 bases and J 8 bases, leaving 19 bases between the germline ends. This CDR3 has 15 amino acids. Germline loops: CDR1 DFQATT, CDR2 SNEGSKA (reference sequence). The CDR3 region is CSARDAGGRGSEAFF. CDR3 sequence (DNA): TGCAGTGCTAGAGATGCCGGGGGGCGCGGGTCGGAAGCTTTCTTT.

The V gene is TRBV20-1, the J gene TRBJ2-1; 9 bases fit TRBD2. Germline values: CDR1 DFQATT, CDR2 SNEGSKA (reference sequence). With V trimmed by 6 bases and J by 1 base, 10 bases remained unmatched. The CDR3 covers 16 residues. This CDR3 is CSANIAGDASYNEQFF. CDR3 sequence (DNA): TGCAGTGCCAACATAGCGGGAGACGCGTCCTACAATGAGCAGTTCTTC.

V is TRBV12-3 or TRBV12-4 and J is TRBJ1-1, with D possibly TRBD1 on 6 matching bases. The CDR3 runs 13 residues. The V and J ends lost 7 bases and 1 base respectively, with 10 bases between them. CDR3 protein: CASTRTANTEAFF. CDR3 in DNA: TGTGCCAGCACCAGGACAGCGAACACTGAAGCTTTCTTT.

The chain links TRBV7-7 to TRBJ2-5; D remains unclear. CDR1 and CDR2 (germline): SSHAT, FNYEAQ (reference sequence). With 1 base removed from V and 0 bases from J, the gap between germline ends came to 6 bases. The CDR3 contains 14 residues. CDR3 protein: CASSLGADQETQYF. The CDR3 region has the DNA TGTGCCAGCAGCTTAGGGGCTGACCAAGAGACCCAGTACTTC.

This clonotype has more than one count but fewer than ten. V is TRBV20-1 and J is TRBJ2-1; TRBD2 matches 7 bases. The CDR3 covers 15 residues. Germline V gene data show CDR1 as DFQATT and CDR2 as SNEGSKA (reference sequence). V shed 2 bases and J 5 bases; nucleotides not matched to a gene: 9. The CDR3 coding sequence is TGCAGTGCTAGAAAGGGGACTAATTGGGACAATGAGCAGTTCTTC. Its protein product is CSARKGTNWDNEQFF.